This T cell receptor (beta chain) was captured in a study of T-cell reconstitution after alpha-beta-depleted transplantation in children. This clonotype was detected ten times or more. Its antigen is unidentified. CDR3 length equals 19 residues. Germline CDR1 and CDR2: MNHNS and SASEGT. Losses at the gene ends were 2 bases for V and 5 bases for J; bases not matched to a gene: 14. Findings and caveats of the study: Certain patients had high TCRbeta diversity at day 60, and it came from recipient T cells and thymic progenitors that survived. From newly produced T cells came most of the T-cell counts and diversity one year after transplant. Reportedly, alpha-beta T cells present about two months post-transplant originated from several hundred expanded clones of graft origin.

Unique molecular identifiers were incorporated when the TCRbeta library was constructed. TCRdb called the PCR reads again in MiXCR, with one record for every CDR3 protein. This table holds 550,000 to 800,000 distinct CDR3 sequences, about an eighth found once. The gene calls are TRBV6-1 and TRBJ2-1; TRBD2 matches at 11 bases. The receptor's source is a girl aged 2-10 years with congenital amegakaryocytic thrombocytopenia, due to receive a stem cell transplant. Here the sequenced sample was PBMCs, taken before TCRalphabeta/CD19-depleted stem cell transplant. CDR3 coding DNA: TGTGCCAGCAGTGAATACAGGACTAGCGGGCCGAAGAGGGACAATGAGCAGTTCTTC. It is translated as CASSEYRTSGPKRDNEQFF.